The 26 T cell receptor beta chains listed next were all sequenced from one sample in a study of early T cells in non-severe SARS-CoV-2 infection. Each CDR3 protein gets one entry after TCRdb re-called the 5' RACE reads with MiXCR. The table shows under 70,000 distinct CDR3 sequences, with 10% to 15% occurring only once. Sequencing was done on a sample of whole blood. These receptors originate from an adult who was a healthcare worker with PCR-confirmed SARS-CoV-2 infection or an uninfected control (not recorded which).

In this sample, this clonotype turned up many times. Here the CDR3 reads CASSPRPWGRENTEAFF. DNA of the CDR3: TGTGCCAGCTCACCCCGTCCTTGGGGTCGGGAGAACACTGAAGCTTTCTTT. The genes are TRBV18 and TRBJ1-1; no definite D call. This CDR3 has 17 residues. In germline, CDR1 is KGHSH, CDR2 LQKENI. The V end was cut by 3 bases, the J end by 1 base, with 18 bases between.

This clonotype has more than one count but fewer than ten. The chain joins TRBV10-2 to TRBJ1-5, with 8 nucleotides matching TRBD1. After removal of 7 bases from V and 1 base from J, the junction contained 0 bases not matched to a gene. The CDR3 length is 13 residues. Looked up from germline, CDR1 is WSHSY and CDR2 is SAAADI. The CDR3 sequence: CASTGGSNQPQHF. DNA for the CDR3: TGCGCCAGCACAGGGGGCAGCAATCAGCCCCAGCATTTT.

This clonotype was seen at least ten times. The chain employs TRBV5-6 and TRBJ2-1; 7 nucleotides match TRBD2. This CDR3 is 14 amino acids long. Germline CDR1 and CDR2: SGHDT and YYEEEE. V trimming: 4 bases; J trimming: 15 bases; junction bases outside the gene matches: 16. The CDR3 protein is CASSTGGRRDSGFF. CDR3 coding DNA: TGTGCCAGCAGCACGGGAGGTAGGCGGGATTCCGGGTTCTTC. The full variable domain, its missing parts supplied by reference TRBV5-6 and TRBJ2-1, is DAGVTQSPTHLIKTRGQQVTLRCSPKSGHDTVSWYQQALGQGPQFIFQYYEEEERQRGNFPDRFSGHQFPNYSSELNVNALLLGDSALYLCASSTGGRRDSGFFGPGTRLTVL.

CDR3 nucleotide sequence: TGCGCCAGCAGCCATCCACTAGCGGAGTCCTACGAGCAGTACTTC. The encoded protein is CASSHPLAESYEQYF. V gene TRBV5-1 combines with J gene TRBJ2-7; 8 bases agree with TRBD2. V lost 4 bases, J lost 1 base, and 7 bases stayed unmatched. The CDR3 covers 15 residues. CDR1 and CDR2 from the germline V gene are SGHRS and YFSETQ.

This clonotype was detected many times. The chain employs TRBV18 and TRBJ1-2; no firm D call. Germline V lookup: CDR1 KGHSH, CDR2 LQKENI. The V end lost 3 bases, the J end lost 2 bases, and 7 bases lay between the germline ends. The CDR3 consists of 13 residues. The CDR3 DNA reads TGTGCCAGCTCACCGAGCACGAACTATGGCTACACCTTC. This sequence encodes CASSPSTNYGYTF.

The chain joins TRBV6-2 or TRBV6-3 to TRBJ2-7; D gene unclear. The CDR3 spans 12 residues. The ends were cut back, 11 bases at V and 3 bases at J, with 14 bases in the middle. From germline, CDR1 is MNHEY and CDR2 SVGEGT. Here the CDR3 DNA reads TGTGCCTCCTCCTCACTTTACTACGAGCAGTACTTC. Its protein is CASSSLYYEQYF.

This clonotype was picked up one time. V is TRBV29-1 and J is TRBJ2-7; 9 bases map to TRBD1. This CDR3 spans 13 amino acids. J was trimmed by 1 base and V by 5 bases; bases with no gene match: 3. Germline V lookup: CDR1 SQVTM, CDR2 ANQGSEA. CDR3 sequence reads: CSVTGGLSYEQYF. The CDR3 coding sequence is TGCAGCGTTACAGGGGGCCTGTCCTACGAGCAGTACTTC.

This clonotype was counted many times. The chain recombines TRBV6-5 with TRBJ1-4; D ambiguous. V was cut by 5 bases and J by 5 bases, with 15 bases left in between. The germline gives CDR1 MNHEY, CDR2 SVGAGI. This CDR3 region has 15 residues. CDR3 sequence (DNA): TGTGCCAGCAGTCCACGGACGACACCGAATGAAAAACTGTTTTTT. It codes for CASSPRTTPNEKLFF.

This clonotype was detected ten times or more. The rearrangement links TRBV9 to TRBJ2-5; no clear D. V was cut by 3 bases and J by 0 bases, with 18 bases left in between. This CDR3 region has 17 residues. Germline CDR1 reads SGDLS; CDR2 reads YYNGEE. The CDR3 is CASSENSLDSDQETQYF. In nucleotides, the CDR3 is TGTGCCAGCAGCGAAAACAGTCTTGATTCGGACCAAGAGACCCAGTACTTC.

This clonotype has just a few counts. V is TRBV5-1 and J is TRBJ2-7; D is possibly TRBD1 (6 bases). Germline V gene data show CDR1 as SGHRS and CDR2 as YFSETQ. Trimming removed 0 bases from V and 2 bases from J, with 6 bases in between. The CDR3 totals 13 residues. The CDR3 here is CASSLDRAYEQYF. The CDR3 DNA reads TGCGCCAGCAGCTTGGACAGGGCCTACGAGCAGTACTTC.

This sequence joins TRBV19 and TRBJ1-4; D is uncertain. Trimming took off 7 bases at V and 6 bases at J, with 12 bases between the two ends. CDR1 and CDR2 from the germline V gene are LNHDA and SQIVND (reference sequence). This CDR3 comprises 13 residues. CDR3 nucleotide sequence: TGTGCCAGTAACGATGGGCTAGATGAAAAACTGTTTTTT. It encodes CASNDGLDEKLFF.

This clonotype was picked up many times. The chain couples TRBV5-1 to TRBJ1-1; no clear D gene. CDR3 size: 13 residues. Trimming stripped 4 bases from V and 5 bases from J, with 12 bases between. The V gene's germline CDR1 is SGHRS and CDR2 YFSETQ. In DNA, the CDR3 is TGCGCCAGCAGCCCCGTTGTGAGGACTGAAGCTTTCTTT. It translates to CASSPVVRTEAFF. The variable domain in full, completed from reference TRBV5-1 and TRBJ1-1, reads KAGVTQTPRYLIKTRGQQVTLSCSPISGHRSVSWYQQTPGQGLQFLFEYFSETQRNKGNFPGRFSGRQFSNSRSEMNVSTLELGDSALYLCASSPVVRTEAFFGQGTRLTVV.

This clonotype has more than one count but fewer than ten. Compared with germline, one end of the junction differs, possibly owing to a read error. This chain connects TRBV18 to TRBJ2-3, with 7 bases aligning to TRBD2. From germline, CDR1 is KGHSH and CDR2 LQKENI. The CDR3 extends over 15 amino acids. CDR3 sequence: CASSPLAFSTDTQYF. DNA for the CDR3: TGTGCCAGCTCGCCACTAGCGTTTAGCACAGATACGCAGTATTTT.

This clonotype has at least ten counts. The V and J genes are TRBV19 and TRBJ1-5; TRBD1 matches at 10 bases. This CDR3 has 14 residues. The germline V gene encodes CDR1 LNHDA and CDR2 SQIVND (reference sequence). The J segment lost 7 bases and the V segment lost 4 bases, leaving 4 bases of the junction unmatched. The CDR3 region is CASSTRTGGQPQHF. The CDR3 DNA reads TGTGCCAGTAGTACGAGGACAGGGGGACAGCCCCAGCATTTT.

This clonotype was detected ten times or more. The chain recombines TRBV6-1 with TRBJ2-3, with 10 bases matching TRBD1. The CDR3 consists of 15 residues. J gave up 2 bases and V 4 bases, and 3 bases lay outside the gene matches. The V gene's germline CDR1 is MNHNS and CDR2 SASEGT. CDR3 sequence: CASSVGQGSTDTQYF. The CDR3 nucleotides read TGTGCCAGCAGTGTGGGACAGGGGTCCACAGATACGCAGTATTTT.

The CDR3 DNA follows: TGCAGCGTTGAAGATGCCGGGTCCCGGAGCACAGATACGCAGTATTTT. It translates to CSVEDAGSRSTDTQYF. The rearrangement uses TRBV29-1 and TRBJ2-3; D is undetermined. The CDR3 runs 16 residues. V was pared by 0 bases and J by 0 bases, with 13 bases between. CDR1 and CDR2 (germline): SQVTM, ANQGSEA.

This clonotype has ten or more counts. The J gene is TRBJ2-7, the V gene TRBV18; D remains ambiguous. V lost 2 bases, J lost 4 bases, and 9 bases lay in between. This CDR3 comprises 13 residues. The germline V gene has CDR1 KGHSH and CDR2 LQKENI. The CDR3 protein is CASSPAHNYEQYF. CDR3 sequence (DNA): TGTGCCAGCTCACCAGCACATAATTACGAGCAGTACTTC.

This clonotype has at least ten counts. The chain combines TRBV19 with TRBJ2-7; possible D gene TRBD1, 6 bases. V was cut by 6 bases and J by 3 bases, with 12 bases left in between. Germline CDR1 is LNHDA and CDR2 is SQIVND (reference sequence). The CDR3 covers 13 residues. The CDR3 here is CASSQGRGYEQYF. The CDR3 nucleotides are TGTGCCAGTAGCCAGGGCAGGGGCTACGAGCAGTACTTC.

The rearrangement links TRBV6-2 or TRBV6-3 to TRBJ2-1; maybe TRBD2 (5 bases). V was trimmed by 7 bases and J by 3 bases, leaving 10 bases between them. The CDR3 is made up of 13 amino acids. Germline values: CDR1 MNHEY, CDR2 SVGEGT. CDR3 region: CASISRDYNEQFF. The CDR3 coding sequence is TGTGCCAGCATCAGCCGGGACTACAATGAGCAGTTCTTC.

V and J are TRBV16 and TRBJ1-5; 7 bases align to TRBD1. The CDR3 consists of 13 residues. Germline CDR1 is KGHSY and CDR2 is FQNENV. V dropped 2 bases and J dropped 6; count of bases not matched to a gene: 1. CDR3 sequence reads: CASSQPGGQPQHF. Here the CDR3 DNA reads TGTGCCAGCAGCCAACCAGGGGGTCAGCCCCAGCATTTT.

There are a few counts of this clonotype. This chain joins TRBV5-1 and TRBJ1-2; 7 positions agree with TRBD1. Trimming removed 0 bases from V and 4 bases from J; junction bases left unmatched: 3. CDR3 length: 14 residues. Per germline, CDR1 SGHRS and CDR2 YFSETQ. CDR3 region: CASSLGQGAYGYTF. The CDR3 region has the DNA TGCGCCAGCAGCTTGGGACAGGGAGCCTATGGCTACACCTTC.

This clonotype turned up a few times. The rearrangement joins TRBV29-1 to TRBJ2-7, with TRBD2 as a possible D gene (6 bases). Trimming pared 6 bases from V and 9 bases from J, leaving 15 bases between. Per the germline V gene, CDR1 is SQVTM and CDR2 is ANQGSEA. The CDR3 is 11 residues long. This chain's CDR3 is CSVEGAAGQYF. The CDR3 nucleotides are TGCAGCGTCGAGGGAGCAGCGGGGCAGTACTTC.

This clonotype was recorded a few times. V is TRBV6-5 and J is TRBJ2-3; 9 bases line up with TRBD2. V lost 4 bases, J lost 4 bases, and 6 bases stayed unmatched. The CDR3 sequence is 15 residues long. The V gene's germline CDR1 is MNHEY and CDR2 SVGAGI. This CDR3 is CASSLLAGEADTQYF. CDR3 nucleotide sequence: TGTGCCAGCAGTTTGTTAGCGGGAGAAGCAGATACGCAGTATTTT.

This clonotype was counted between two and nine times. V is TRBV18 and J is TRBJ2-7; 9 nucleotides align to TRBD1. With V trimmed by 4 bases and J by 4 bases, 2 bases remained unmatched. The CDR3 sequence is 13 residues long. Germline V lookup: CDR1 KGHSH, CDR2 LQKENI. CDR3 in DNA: TGTGCCAGCTCACGGGACAGGGATTACGAGCAGTACTTC. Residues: CASSRDRDYEQYF. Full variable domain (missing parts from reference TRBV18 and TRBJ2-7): NAGVMQNPRHLVRRRGQEARLRCSPMKGHSHVYWYRQLPEEGLKFMVYLQKENIIDESGMPKERFSAEFPKEGPSILRIQQVVRGDSAAYFCASSRDRDYEQYFGPGTRLTVT.

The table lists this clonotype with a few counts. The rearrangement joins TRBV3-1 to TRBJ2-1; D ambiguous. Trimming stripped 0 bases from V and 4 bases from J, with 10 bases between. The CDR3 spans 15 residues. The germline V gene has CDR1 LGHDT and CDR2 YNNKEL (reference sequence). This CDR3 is CASSQDHTAYNEQFF. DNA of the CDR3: TGTGCCAGCAGCCAAGATCACACGGCGTACAATGAGCAGTTCTTC.

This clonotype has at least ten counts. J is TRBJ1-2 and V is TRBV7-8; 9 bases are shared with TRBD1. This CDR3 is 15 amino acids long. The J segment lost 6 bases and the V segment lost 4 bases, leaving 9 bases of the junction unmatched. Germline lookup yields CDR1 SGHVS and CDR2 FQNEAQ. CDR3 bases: TGTGCCAGCAGCTCATCGGGACAGGGAATAAATGGCTACACCTTC. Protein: CASSSSGQGINGYTF. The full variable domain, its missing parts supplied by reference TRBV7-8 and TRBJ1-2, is GAGVSQSPRYKVAKRGQDVALRCDPISGHVSLFWYQQALGQGPEFLTYFQNEAQLDKSGLPSDRFFAERPEGSVSTLKIQRTQQEDSAVYLCASSSSGQGINGYTFGSGTRLTVV.